This TCR beta chain was sequenced during a study of blood T cell repertoires in COVID-19. Overall study context: Sources were T cells, B-cell-depleted T cells, or PBMCs; the material itself was cDNA or gDNA.

In terms of age and location, participants ranged from roughly 18 to 90 years and lived in about 25 US areas. The CDR3 runs 16 residues. Germline CDR1 reads SGHDN; CDR2 reads FVKESK. V lost 5 bases to trimming and J lost 6 bases; unmatched junction nucleotides: 11. Original data processing: The authors estimated nucleated cell counts from reference gene primer amplification. TCRdb keeps only in-frame clones here, not all; method: immunoSEQ multiplex PCR. V and J calls plus clone size are reproduced from that table; the DNA served to infer D and trimming. The sample lists a few hundred thousand clones; roughly 80% were seen once.

The chain uses TRBV14 and TRBJ2-7; the match to TRBD1 covers 12 bases. Material for sequencing was PBMCs or T cells enriched from blood (not recorded which). The sequence was collected from a woman between 50 and 59 years old who had recovered from COVID-19. CDR3 nucleotide sequence: TGTGCCAGCAGCGCTAAGCTTGGGACAGGGGGCCTCGAGCAGTACTTC. Translated, it gives CASSAKLGTGGLEQYF. The variable domain in full, with the rest retrieved from reference TRBV14 and TRBJ2-7, is EAGVTQFPSHSVIEKGQTVTLRCDPISGHDNLYWYRRVMGKEIKFLLHFVKESKQDESGMPNNRFLAERTGGTYSTLKVQPAELEDSGVYFCASSAKLGTGGLEQYFGPGTRLTVT.